The next 20 T cell receptor beta chains were all read from a single sample in a study of T cell responses to AZD1222 COVID-19 vaccine. TCRdb's copy holds only in-frame clones and misses some; the assay was immunoSEQ multiplex PCR. This sample has about 120,000 clones, with 90% found just once. Sequencing used peripheral blood, obtained on day 0 of MenACWY control vaccination. Every receptor here comes from an adult in good health.

This rearrangement joins TRBV10-3 to TRBJ2-6; a possible D gene is TRBD1 (5 bases). The germline V and J ends were trimmed by 5 bases and 1 base, with 15 bases remaining between them. Germline-derived CDR1 and CDR2 are ENHRY and SYGVKD. The CDR3 loop spans 17 amino acids. CDR3 amino acids: CAISRMTDGSGANVLTF. For the CDR3, the DNA is TGTGCCATCAGTCGAATGACAGATGGGTCTGGGGCCAACGTCCTGACTTTC.

The chain couples TRBV10-2 to TRBJ1-1; D gene uncertain. Germline assignment: CDR1 WSHSY and CDR2 SAAADI. There are 14 residues in the CDR3. The V end was cut by 1 base, the J end by 3 bases, with 9 bases between. The CDR3 coding sequence is TGCGCCAGCAGTGAGTATAGGCGGGACACTGAAGCTTTCTTT. It yields the protein CASSEYRRDTEAFF.

In its sample, this clone was seen once. The chain couples TRBV19 to TRBJ1-1; 8 bases align to TRBD1. CDR1 LNHDA and CDR2 SQIVND come from the germline V gene (reference sequence). This CDR3 has 13 amino acids. The V and J ends lost 6 bases and 3 bases, in that order; junction bases with no gene match: 3. The CDR3 reads CASRWTGHTEAFF. The CDR3 bases are TGTGCCAGTAGATGGACAGGGCACACTGAAGCTTTCTTT.

The V call is TRBV4-1, the J call TRBJ1-3, with unresolved D. Germline V CDR1 and CDR2: MGHRA, YSYEKL. The CDR3 length is 14 residues. V lost 5 bases and J 4 bases, leaving 12 bases between the germline ends. The CDR3 sequence: CASSVGPQGNTIYF. CDR3 sequence (DNA): TGCGCCAGCAGCGTCGGACCGCAAGGAAACACCATATATTTT.

This sequence joins TRBV30 and TRBJ2-7; 7 positions match TRBD1. This CDR3 is 15 amino acids long. The V and J ends lost 3 bases and 7 bases, in that order; junction bases with no gene match: 15. The germline CDR1 and CDR2 sequences are GTSNPN and SVGIG (reference sequence). CDR3 region: CAWSNRDSPLKEQYF. The CDR3 DNA sequence: TGTGCCTGGAGCAACCGGGACAGCCCCCTGAAAGAGCAGTACTTC.

The chain carries TRBV6-5 and TRBJ2-2, with no clear D. Trimming removed 7 bases from V and 5 bases from J, with 5 bases in between. Germline assignment: CDR1 MNHEY and CDR2 SVGAGI. The CDR3 totals 11 residues. CDR3 loop: CASTSTGELFF. CDR3 bases: TGTGCCAGCACCTCAACCGGGGAGCTGTTTTTT.

The chain combines TRBV18 with TRBJ1-4, with 7 bases identical to TRBD1. Germline CDR1 KGHSH, CDR2 LQKENI. The CDR3 runs 12 residues. J was trimmed by 4 bases and V by 8 bases; bases with no gene match: 1. The CDR3: CASGTVNEKLFF. The CDR3 DNA reads TGTGCCAGCGGGACAGTTAATGAAAAACTGTTTTTT.

The CDR3 sequence is CAISGGSHNYGYTF. CDR3 nucleotides: TGTGCCATCAGTGGAGGCAGTCATAACTATGGCTACACCTTC. The chain recombines TRBV10-3 with TRBJ1-2; D not resolved. V shed 4 bases and J shed 1 base, with 10 bases lying between them. This CDR3 has 14 amino acids. The V gene's germline CDR1 is ENHRY and CDR2 SYGVKD.

This sequence joins TRBV6-5 and TRBJ1-5; D is perhaps TRBD1 (5 bases). The V gene lost 10 bases and the J gene lost 1 base, with 14 bases spanning the gap. The CDR3 has 14 residues. Germline V CDR1 and CDR2: MNHEY, SVGAGI. CDR3 region: CATRRGGSNQPQHF. The CDR3 DNA sequence: TGTGCCACCCGCCGGGGGGGGAGCAATCAGCCCCAGCATTTT.

The rearrangement joins TRBV29-1 to TRBJ1-2, with D perhaps matching TRBD1 (6 bases). The length of the CDR3 is 11 residues. V dropped 7 bases and J dropped 5 bases, with 11 bases sitting between them. The germline V gene has CDR1 SQVTM and CDR2 ANQGSEA. CDR3 coding DNA: TGCAGCGCCGCAGGGGAATATGGCTACACCTTC. It specifies CSAAGEYGYTF.

The V gene is TRBV28, the J gene TRBJ1-2, with D possibly being TRBD1 (5 bases). Germline lookup yields CDR1 MDHEN and CDR2 SYDVKM. V lost 10 bases, J lost 2 bases, and 17 bases lay in between. The CDR3 has 14 amino acids. CDR3 in amino acids: CATLDWRTNYGYTF. In DNA form, the CDR3 reads TGTGCCACCCTAGACTGGCGGACAAACTATGGCTACACCTTC.

This sequence joins TRBV6-4 and TRBJ2-3; tentatively, D is TRBD2 (6 bases). This CDR3 is built from 13 residues. Trimming removed 6 bases at V and 0 bases at J, with 7 bases between. Looked up from germline, CDR1 is MRHNA and CDR2 is SNTAGT. This CDR3 reads CASSRESTDTQYF. DNA of the CDR3: TGTGCCAGCAGCCGGGAGAGCACAGATACGCAGTATTTT.

The chain recombines TRBV3-1 (or the pseudogene TRBV3-2) with TRBJ1-3; no clear D. Per germline, CDR1 LGHDT and CDR2 YNNKEL (reference sequence). V lost 0 bases, J lost 6 bases, and 6 bases lay in between. The CDR3 is 13 amino acids. The CDR3 DNA reads as TGTGCCAGCAGCCAAGATGGGAAAAACACCATATATTTT. Amino acids: CASSQDGKNTIYF.

On this clone: This CDR3 is also generated by other DNA sequences in the sample. The chain couples TRBV7-8 to TRBJ1-1; possibly TRBD1 for D (5 bases). This CDR3 spans 13 amino acids. Germline CDR1 and CDR2: SGHVS and FQNEAQ. V lost 3 bases, J lost 2 bases, and 7 bases lay in between. The CDR3 coding sequence is TGTGCCAGCAGCTTGAGGGGAAACACTGAAGCTTTCTTT. This gives the protein CASSLRGNTEAFF.

The rearrangement uses TRBV7-9 and TRBJ2-2, with 12 bases lining up with TRBD2. This CDR3 region has 15 residues. Trimming cost V 4 bases and J 4 bases; bases outside gene matches: 1. The germline CDR1 and CDR2 sequences are SEHNR and FQNEAQ (reference sequence). The DNA for the CDR3 is TGTGCCAGCAGCTGGACTAGCGGGGCCACCGGGGAGCTGTTTTTT. Protein: CASSWTSGATGELFF.

The rearrangement uses TRBV5-1 and TRBJ2-5; weak D call: TRBD2 (6 bases). Trimming took 2 bases from V and 3 from J, leaving 8 bases between them. The CDR3 has 13 residues. CDR1 and CDR2 from the germline V gene are SGHRS and YFSETQ. The CDR3 here is CASSFPGEETQYF. The CDR3 DNA is TGCGCCAGCAGCTTCCCGGGAGAAGAGACCCAGTACTTC.

This clone showed up just once. This rearrangement joins TRBV19 to TRBJ2-1; the match to TRBD2 covers 9 bases. The CDR3 runs to 16 residues. From germline, CDR1 is LNHDA and CDR2 SQIVND (reference sequence). V was clipped by 6 bases and J by 7 bases; unmatched bases: 13. The chain's CDR3 is CASRSGGLAGRNEQFF. The DNA of the CDR3 is TGTGCCAGTAGATCCGGGGGGCTAGCGGGACGTAATGAGCAGTTCTTC. Together with reference TRBV19 and TRBJ2-1, the CDR3 gives the full variable domain: DGGITQSPKYLFRKEGQNVTLSCEQNLNHDAMYWYRQDPGQGLRLIYYSQIVNDFQKGDIAEGYSVSREKKESFPLTVTSAQKNPTAFYLCASRSGGLAGRNEQFFGPGTRLTVL.

The chain has TRBV11-3 and TRBJ2-7; D is uncertain. The germline gives CDR1 SGHNT, CDR2 YENEEA. CDR3 size: 14 residues. V dropped 5 bases and J dropped 2 bases, with 13 bases sitting between them. Here the CDR3 reads CASSPSLQTYEQYF. The CDR3, as DNA: TGTGCCAGCAGCCCAAGTCTACAGACCTACGAGCAGTACTTC. Looking up the rest from reference TRBV11-3 and TRBJ2-7 gives the full variable domain: EAGVVQSPRYKIIEKKQPVAFWCNPISGHNTLYWYLQNLGQGPELLIRYENEEAVDDSQLPKDRFSAERLKGVDSTLKIQPAELGDSAVYLCASSPSLQTYEQYFGPGTRLTVT.

The V call is TRBV19, the J call TRBJ1-4; D unresolved. Germline CDR1 LNHDA, CDR2 SQIVND (reference sequence). V was trimmed by 9 bases and J by 4 bases, leaving 12 bases between them. The CDR3 extends over 13 amino acids. The CDR3 nucleotides read TGTGCCAGCAGATCGTGGAGTAATGAAAAACTGTTTTTT. It is translated as CASRSWSNEKLFF.

The chain recombines TRBV27 with TRBJ2-3; TRBD2 agrees at 8 bases. J was trimmed by 2 bases and V by 3 bases; bases with no gene match: 22. The V gene's germline CDR1 is MNHEY and CDR2 SMNVEV (reference sequence). The CDR3 consists of 21 residues. The CDR3 loop reads CASSLTSSLAETPLNTDTQYF. The CDR3 DNA follows: TGTGCCAGCAGTTTGACCTCCTCACTAGCGGAAACACCTCTTAACACAGATACGCAGTATTTT.